The clone carrying this TCR beta chain has only one observation. Its cognate antigen is unknown. Treatment denoted: 15 to 20 received Ad26.COV2.S at low or high dose, single or two shots; roughly five received placebo; per-sample allocation not given. All samples were drawn on day 63, counting from the first vaccine or placebo injection. Vaccination used an Ad26 vector expressing Wuhan-strain SARS-CoV-2 spike. This sample stems from a study of Ad26.COV2.S vaccination and SARS-CoV-2 variants. Study information: The donor belonged to the COV1001 Ad26.COV2.S trial arm. Notes on the study in general: Researchers cautioned that TCR breadth and depth analyses may have underestimated total T cell responses. Vaccine and placebo recipients had similar non-spike TCR breadth.

Produced via immunoSEQ multiplex PCR; TCRdb's table is partial and in-frame only. The sample lists about 400,000 clones; roughly 90% were seen once. The V gene end was trimmed by 6 bases and the J gene end by 4 bases; junction bases not matched to a gene: 11. Germline V CDR1 and CDR2: SGHNT, YENEEA. This CDR3 has 15 amino acids. Specimen: peripheral blood, collected in a trial of Ad26.COV2.S vaccine versus placebo. The clonotype was recovered from a person aged 18-60 years who received the Ad26.COV2.S COVID-19 vaccine or a placebo. The chain is built from TRBV11-3 and TRBJ2-7; 8 bases are a match to TRBD1. The DNA for the CDR3 is TGTGCCAGCAGGCGGGGCAGGGGGCCAACTTACGAGCAGTACTTC. Translated: CASRRGRGPTYEQYF.